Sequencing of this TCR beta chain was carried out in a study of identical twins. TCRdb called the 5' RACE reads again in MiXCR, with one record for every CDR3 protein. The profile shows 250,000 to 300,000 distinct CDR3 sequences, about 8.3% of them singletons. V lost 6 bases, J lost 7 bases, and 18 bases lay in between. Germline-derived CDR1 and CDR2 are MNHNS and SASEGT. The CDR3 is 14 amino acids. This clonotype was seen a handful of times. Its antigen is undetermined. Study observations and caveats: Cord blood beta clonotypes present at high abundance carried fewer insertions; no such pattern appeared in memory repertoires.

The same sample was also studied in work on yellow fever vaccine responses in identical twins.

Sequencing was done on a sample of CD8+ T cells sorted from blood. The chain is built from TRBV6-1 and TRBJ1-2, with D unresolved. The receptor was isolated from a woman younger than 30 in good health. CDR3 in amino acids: CASSDPSLRPGYTF. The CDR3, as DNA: TGTGCCAGCAGCGACCCCAGCTTGAGGCCTGGCTACACCTTC.